This entry lists 23 T cell receptor beta chains sequenced from one sample in a study of control samples from healthy donors and cancer patients. The protocol was immunoSEQ multiplex PCR, while the TCRdb copy is restricted to in-frame clones and leaves out a portion. The sample has around 19,000 clones, approximately 80% seen once; the top ten hold about 28%. The sample comprised PBMCs. The source of these receptors is a man older than 75 with head and neck cancer.

The V and J genes are TRBV27 and TRBJ1-6; 7 positions match TRBD1. CDR3 size: 16 residues. The J segment lost 7 bases and the V segment lost 1 base, leaving 7 bases of the junction unmatched. The V gene's germline CDR1 is MNHEY and CDR2 SMNVEV (reference sequence). The CDR3 sequence is CASSLYPGQINSPLHF. CDR3 in DNA: TGTGCCAGCAGTTTATACCCGGGACAGATCAATTCACCCCTCCACTTT.

V and J are TRBV7-2 and TRBJ1-1; D remains ambiguous. Deletions cut 1 base from V and 5 bases from J, with 8 bases between. Germline V gene sequence: CDR1 SGHTA, CDR2 FQGNSA. CDR3 length equals 13 residues. CDR3 coding DNA: TGTGCCAGCAGCTTAGTATCCGGGACTGAAGCTTTCTTT. It encodes CASSLVSGTEAFF.

The V call is TRBV5-1, the J call TRBJ2-5; D remains ambiguous. Trimming shortened V by 2 bases and J by 1 base, and 0 bases separated the two germline ends. The CDR3 extends over 11 amino acids. The germline V gene has CDR1 SGHRS and CDR2 YFSETQ. The CDR3 here is CASSFQETQYF. In nucleotides, the CDR3 is TGCGCCAGCAGCTTCCAAGAGACCCAGTACTTC.

The V and J genes are TRBV12-3 or TRBV12-4 and TRBJ1-1; TRBD1 matches at 9 bases. The V segment lost 5 bases and the J segment 10 bases; nucleotides outside the gene matches: 8. The CDR3 is 13 residues long. The CDR3 loop reads CASSPGTGRAAFF. CDR3 nucleotide sequence: TGTGCCAGCAGTCCCGGGACAGGGCGGGCAGCTTTCTTT.

V is TRBV7-9 and J is TRBJ1-6; 9 bases map to TRBD1. Germline trimming cut 3 bases from V and 10 bases from J; bases unmatched to any gene: 4. The CDR3 runs to 14 residues. Germline V gene sequence: CDR1 SEHNR, CDR2 FQNEAQ (reference sequence). The CDR3 sequence: CASSLGQGSSPLHF. CDR3 DNA sequence: TGTGCCAGCAGCTTGGGACAGGGTTCCTCACCCCTCCACTTT.

This rearrangement joins TRBV19 to TRBJ2-1; D call uncertain. Per the germline V gene, CDR1 is LNHDA and CDR2 is SQIVND (reference sequence). Trimming removed 5 bases at V and 0 bases at J, with 5 bases between. The CDR3 extends over 13 amino acids. The CDR3: CASSWSSYNEQFF. The DNA for the CDR3 is TGTGCCAGTAGTTGGAGCTCCTACAATGAGCAGTTCTTC.

The chain recombines TRBV2 with TRBJ1-1; D is possibly TRBD1 (5 bases). V was clipped by 0 bases and J by 5 bases, with 7 bases between them. Germline assignment: CDR1 SNHLY and CDR2 FYNNEI. The CDR3 extends over 13 amino acids. CDR3 nucleotide sequence: TGTGCCAGCAGTGAAGCGCAGGGAACTGAAGCTTTCTTT. It is translated as CASSEAQGTEAFF.

V usage is TRBV24-1 and J usage is TRBJ2-5, with D hard to call. Germline CDR1 and CDR2: KGHDR and SFDVKD. The length of the CDR3 is 12 residues. The germline V and J ends were trimmed by 7 bases and 5 bases, with 10 bases remaining between them. The CDR3 sequence: CATSRTSETQYF. In DNA form, the CDR3 reads TGTGCCACCAGCCGTACCTCGGAGACCCAGTACTTC.

This clone was found once. The genes are TRBV7-3 and TRBJ2-1; unclear D gene. CDR1 is SGHTA, CDR2 FQGTGA, per germline. This CDR3 contains 13 residues. V gave up 3 bases and J gave up 5 bases, with 8 bases separating them. This CDR3 reads CASSFSPDNEQFF. Here the CDR3 DNA reads TGTGCCAGCAGCTTTTCACCGGACAATGAGCAGTTCTTC. Drawing the rest from reference TRBV7-3 and TRBJ2-1, the complete variable domain is GAGVSQTPSNKVTEKGKYVELRCDPISGHTALYWYRQSLGQGPEFLIYFQGTGAADDSGLPNDRFFAVRPEGSVSTLKIQRTERGDSAVYLCASSFSPDNEQFFGPGTRLTVL.

The table lists this clone with a count of one. The chain couples TRBV2 to TRBJ2-5; no reliable D call. The CDR3 has 14 residues. V lost 5 bases and J 4 bases, leaving 14 bases between the germline ends. Germline V lookup: CDR1 SNHLY, CDR2 FYNNEI. For the CDR3, the DNA is TGTGCCAGCAGTCAAGACCGGGTAATAGAGACCCAGTACTTC. It translates to CASSQDRVIETQYF.

This rearrangement joins TRBV18 to TRBJ2-3, with D maybe TRBD1 (5 bases). Germline loops: CDR1 KGHSH, CDR2 LQKENI. The CDR3 covers 18 residues. V dropped 10 bases and J dropped 0 bases, with 26 bases sitting between them. CDR3 bases: TGTGCCACCTCCCCCTCCGACAGCCTAATTGCTAGCACAGATACGCAGTATTTT. Its translation is CATSPSDSLIASTDTQYF.

The gene calls are TRBV3-1 (or the pseudogene TRBV3-2) and TRBJ1-6; possibly TRBD1 for D (6 bases). Trimming cost V 4 bases and J 7 bases, with 11 bases left between them. The CDR3 is 14 residues long. Germline CDR1 is LGHDT and CDR2 is YNNKEL (reference sequence). CDR3 sequence: CASSPGTYNSPLHF. CDR3 nucleotides: TGTGCCAGCAGCCCCGGGACATACAATTCACCCCTCCACTTT.

This clone appeared a few times. The chain links TRBV6-5 to TRBJ1-5; D call uncertain. The V end lost 9 bases, the J end lost 6 bases, and 6 bases lay between the germline ends. The CDR3 sequence is 10 residues long. Germline V gene lookup returns CDR1 MNHEY and CDR2 SVGAGI. Here the CDR3 reads CASLCQPQHF. CDR3 DNA: TGTGCCAGTCTCTGTCAGCCCCAGCATTTT.

The V call is TRBV7-2, the J call TRBJ2-7; 8 positions match TRBD2. Germline V gene data show CDR1 as SGHTA and CDR2 as FQGNSA. The ends lost 3 bases at V and 3 bases at J; junction bases unmatched: 4. This CDR3 spans 14 amino acids. CDR3 region: CASSFGGGGYEQYF. The CDR3 bases are TGTGCCAGCAGCTTCGGGGGGGGAGGCTACGAGCAGTACTTC. Supplemented by reference TRBV7-2 and TRBJ2-7, the full variable domain reads GAGVSQSPSNKVTEKGKDVELRCDPISGHTALYWYRQSLGQGLEFLIYFQGNSAPDKSGLPSDRFSAERTGGSVSTLTIQRTQQEDSAVYLCASSFGGGGYEQYFGPGTRLTVT.

This sequence joins TRBV7-3 and TRBJ2-1, with no clear D. CDR1 is SGHTA, CDR2 FQGTGA, per germline. The CDR3 runs 15 residues. Trimming cost V 0 bases and J 4 bases, with 10 bases left between them. DNA of the CDR3: TGTGCCAGCAGCTTAACGGCCAACGGGTACAATGAGCAGTTCTTC. This gives the protein CASSLTANGYNEQFF.

V and J are TRBV7-2 and TRBJ2-7; the D is unclear. In germline, CDR1 is SGHTA, CDR2 FQGNSA. The CDR3 runs 15 residues. Trimming cost V 2 bases and J 2 bases, with 13 bases left between them. The CDR3 DNA reads as TGTGCCAGCAGCTTATCTACAGATATTCCCTACGAGCAGTACTTC. Translation: CASSLSTDIPYEQYF. Full variable domain (missing parts from reference TRBV7-2 and TRBJ2-7): GAGVSQSPSNKVTEKGKDVELRCDPISGHTALYWYRQSLGQGLEFLIYFQGNSAPDKSGLPSDRFSAERTGGSVSTLTIQRTQQEDSAVYLCASSLSTDIPYEQYFGPGTRLTVT.

This clone was detected only a few times. The chain carries TRBV19 and TRBJ2-1; maybe TRBD1 (6 bases). The V end was cut by 3 bases, the J end by 6 bases, with 21 bases between. CDR1 and CDR2 (germline): LNHDA, SQIVND (reference sequence). This CDR3 spans 17 amino acids. The CDR3: CASSIMVGQNIFNEQFF. CDR3 DNA sequence: TGTGCCAGTAGTATTATGGTGGGACAAAATATCTTCAATGAGCAGTTCTTC.

This clone was found a few times. The chain couples TRBV19 to TRBJ1-5, with 7 positions matching TRBD1. This CDR3 comprises 15 residues. J lost 5 bases, V lost 4 bases, and 8 bases had no gene match. Per the germline V gene, CDR1 is LNHDA and CDR2 is SQIVND (reference sequence). CDR3 bases: TGTGCCAGTAGTAGTGGGGGAGGGGGCTATCAGCCCCAGCATTTT. It yields the protein CASSSGGGGYQPQHF. Based on the CDR3 plus reference TRBV19 and TRBJ1-5, the full variable domain is DGGITQSPKYLFRKEGQNVTLSCEQNLNHDAMYWYRQDPGQGLRLIYYSQIVNDFQKGDIAEGYSVSREKKESFPLTVTSAQKNPTAFYLCASSSGGGGYQPQHFGDGTRLSIL.

This chain uses TRBV11-1 with TRBJ2-3; the D gene is possibly TRBD1 (6 bases). The germline V gene encodes CDR1 SGHAT and CDR2 FQDESV (reference sequence). CDR3 length: 16 residues. Trimming cost V 4 bases and J 11 bases, with 25 bases left between them. CDR3 region: CASSSTILTPPGEQYF. In DNA form, the CDR3 reads TGTGCCAGCAGCTCGACGATCCTCACTCCCCCAGGGGAGCAGTATTTT.

The chain links TRBV2 to TRBJ2-3; possibly TRBD2 for D (5 bases). CDR1 and CDR2 (germline): SNHLY, FYNNEI. The CDR3 loop spans 14 amino acids. V gave up 5 bases and J gave up 1 base, with 10 bases separating them. This CDR3 is CASSYRRGTDTQYF. CDR3 nucleotide sequence: TGTGCCAGCAGTTATCGGCGGGGCACAGATACGCAGTATTTT. Drawing the rest from reference TRBV2 and TRBJ2-3, the complete variable domain is EPEVTQTPSHQVTQMGQEVILRCVPISNHLYFYWYRQILGQKVEFLVSFYNNEISEKSEIFDDQFSVERPDGSNFTLKIRSTKLEDSAMYFCASSYRRGTDTQYFGPGTRLTVL.

This clone appeared a single time. V is TRBV6-7 and J is TRBJ2-7, with 8 bases aligning to TRBD1. TRBV6-7 is given ORF status, its function remaining uncertain. This CDR3 contains 17 residues. The junction had 11 bases not matched to a gene; V was cut back by 1 base and J by 3 bases. The CDR3 region is CASSYCPGQETIYEQYF. The DNA for the CDR3 is TGTGCCAGCAGTTACTGCCCGGGACAGGAGACGATCTACGAGCAGTACTTC.

The chain has TRBV18 and TRBJ1-6, with D unclear. The CDR3 runs 15 residues. The germline CDR1 and CDR2 sequences are KGHSH and LQKENI. Trimming removed 6 bases from V and 7 bases from J, with 16 bases in between. CDR3: CASSLLERQNSPLHF. CDR3 coding DNA: TGTGCCAGCTCCCTTTTGGAACGCCAAAATTCACCCCTCCACTTT.

This clone was counted between two and nine times. The chain employs TRBV13 and TRBJ1-6; a possible D gene is TRBD1 (5 bases). The CDR3 runs to 15 residues. V lost 5 bases, J lost 9 bases, and 17 bases lay in between. The germline V gene has CDR1 PRHDT and CDR2 FYEKMQ (reference sequence). The CDR3 protein is CASSPRRGGGSPLHF. CDR3 in DNA: TGTGCCAGCAGCCCGAGGAGGGGAGGAGGTTCACCCCTCCACTTT.